Listed below are T cell receptor beta chains from one sample, sequenced in a study of T-cell reconstitution after alpha-beta-depleted transplantation in children. TCRdb recomputed calls from the PCR reads with MiXCR, one row per CDR3 protein. The repertoire holds around 700,000 distinct CDR3 sequences, approximately 14% seen once, with approximately 0.8% in the top ten. Source: PBMCs, taken before TCRalphabeta/CD19-depleted stem cell transplant. These receptor sequences come from a girl aged 2 to 10 with congenital amegakaryocytic thrombocytopenia, due to receive a stem cell transplant. The CDR3 runs from the conserved cysteine through the conserved F or W. D genes are given only for firm matches. Size is stated for part of the rows, as once, few or many counts, or as a class when the clone is expanded.

j_call d_call clone_size v_call cdr3_aa cdr3_nt
TRBJ2-7 NA many TRBV5-1 CASSQRAARDYEQYF TGCGCCAGCAGCCAGAGAGCGGCGAGAGACTACGAGCAGTACTTC
TRBJ1-2 NA many TRBV28 CASSLRGQGIHGYTF TGTGCCAGCAGTTTACGTGGGCAGGGAATTCATGGCTACACCTTC
TRBJ2-7 NA few TRBV28 CASSDRDIAYEQYF TGTGCCAGCAGTGACCGGGACATAGCCTACGAGCAGTACTTC
TRBJ1-3 NA NA TRBV5-1 CASSPDPISGNTIYF TGCGCCAGCAGCCCGGACCCCATCTCTGGAAACACCATATATTTT
TRBJ2-2 NA NA TRBV5-6 CASTKNSAFPGELFF TGTGCCAGCACGAAGAATTCAGCCTTCCCCGGGGAGCTGTTTTTT
TRBJ2-3 NA many TRBV7-2 CASRHTDTQYF TGTGCCAGCAGGCACACAGATACGCAGTATTTT
TRBJ2-2 NA many TRBV20-1 CSARSPGTGGELFF TGCAGTGCTAGATCCCCCGGGACGGGGGGGGAGCTGTTTTTT
TRBJ2-1 TRBD2 many TRBV20-1 CSARGTSGRAGLYNEQFF TGCAGTGCTAGAGGGACTAGCGGGAGGGCCGGTCTGTACAATGAGCAGTTCTTC
TRBJ2-7 TRBD2 many TRBV5-1 CASSSTSGTYEQYF TGCGCCAGCAGCTCGACTAGCGGTACCTACGAGCAGTACTTC
TRBJ2-3 NA few TRBV19 CASSTLASSTDTQYF TGTGCCAGTAGTACCCTAGCGTCAAGCACAGATACGCAGTATTTT
TRBJ2-3 TRBD2 many TRBV10-3 CAISEVAGAVTDTQYF TGTGCCATCAGTGAGGTAGCGGGAGCGGTGACAGATACGCAGTATTTT
TRBJ2-3 NA many TRBV7-6 CASSLGIDTQYF TGTGCCAGCAGCTTAGGAATAGATACGCAGTATTTT
TRBJ1-5 NA few TRBV7-8 CASTLGKGRGNQPQHF TGTGCCAGCACCTTGGGGAAGGGAAGGGGCAATCAGCCCCAGCATTTT
TRBJ2-2 NA NA TRBV7-9 CASSFRWQDSTGELFF TGTGCCAGCAGCTTCCGGTGGCAGGATAGCACCGGGGAGCTGTTTTTT
TRBJ2-7 NA NA TRBV6-5 CASSHDPGEGYEQYF TGTGCCAGCAGTCACGACCCAGGGGAAGGCTACGAGCAGTACTTC
TRBJ2-7 TRBD2 many TRBV29-1 CSVPGTRSYEQYF TGCAGCGTCCCGGGGACTAGATCCTACGAGCAGTACTTC
TRBJ1-5 NA NA TRBV12-3/TRBV12-4 CASSFGTQPQHF TGTGCCAGCAGTTTCGGTACTCAGCCCCAGCATTTT
TRBJ1-5 NA NA TRBV28 CASSSTPGNYQPQHF TGTGCCAGCAGTTCAACACCCGGCAACTATCAGCCCCAGCATTTT
TRBJ1-6 NA many TRBV6-6 CASSSSRGSPLHF TGTGCCAGCAGTTCGAGTCGAGGTTCACCCCTCCACTTT
TRBJ2-3 NA many TRBV20-1 CSARASGYRTDTQYF TGCAGTGCTAGAGCGTCGGGATATCGCACAGATACGCAGTATTTT
TRBJ2-5 NA many TRBV28 CASSQYQKRGSFQETQYF TGTGCCAGCAGTCAATATCAAAAGAGGGGGAGTTTTCAAGAGACCCAGTACTTC
TRBJ2-4 NA few TRBV12-3/TRBV12-4 CASSSGRAKNIQYF TGTGCCAGCAGTTCCGGGAGAGCCAAAAACATTCAGTACTTC
TRBJ1-5 NA few TRBV15 CATSSDSSEPQHF TGTGCCACCAGCAGCGACTCGAGTGAGCCCCAGCATTTT
TRBJ2-5 TRBD2 many TRBV10-3 CAISDLIGTSGQETQYF TGTGCCATCAGTGACCTAATTGGGACTAGCGGCCAAGAGACCCAGTACTTC
TRBJ1-5 NA many TRBV6-1 CASSRSGANQPQHF TGTGCCAGCAGTCGGTCCGGGGCTAATCAGCCCCAGCATTTT
TRBJ2-7 NA many TRBV4-1 CASSQGPLYEAYEQYF TGCGCCAGCAGCCAAGGACCCCTTTACGAAGCCTACGAGCAGTACTTC
TRBJ1-5 TRBD1 many TRBV20-1 CSAMTGSNQPQHF TGCAGTGCTATGACAGGGAGCAATCAGCCCCAGCATTTT
TRBJ1-2 NA many TRBV5-1 CASSLEQGGHYGYTF TGCGCCAGCAGCTTGGAACAGGGCGGGCACTATGGCTACACCTTC
TRBJ2-1 NA many TRBV29-1 CSVDLRRAVLNEQFF TGCAGCGTTGATCTTCGGCGGGCAGTCCTCAATGAGCAGTTCTTC
TRBJ1-5 NA many TRBV7-9 CASSLLSQPQHF TGTGCCAGCAGCTTACTCTCTCAGCCCCAGCATTTT
TRBJ1-2 TRBD1 many TRBV10-3 CAISERGTGNYGYTF TGTGCCATCAGTGAGCGAGGGACAGGAAACTATGGCTACACCTTC
TRBJ2-3 NA NA TRBV2 CATRRWTRSTDTQYF TGTGCCACCCGTCGTTGGACCCGGAGCACAGATACGCAGTATTTT
TRBJ2-1 NA few TRBV21-1 CASSKGPTGPHPMEQFF TGTGCCAGCAGCAAAGGGCCGACAGGGCCCCACCCTATGGAGCAGTTCTTC
TRBJ2-6 NA few TRBV4-1 CASIDPDSGANVLTF TGCGCCAGCATTGACCCGGACTCTGGGGCCAACGTCCTGACTTTC
TRBJ1-1 NA NA TRBV5-5 CASSLRPADKAFF TGTGCCAGCAGCTTGAGACCGGCCGATAAGGCTTTCTTT
TRBJ1-1 NA NA TRBV12-3/TRBV12-4 CASSLPQRGLEAFF TGTGCCAGCAGTTTACCTCAGAGGGGCTTAGAAGCTTTCTTT
TRBJ2-1 TRBD2 NA TRBV7-3 CASSWGLAGAEQFF TGTGCCAGCAGCTGGGGACTAGCGGGAGCTGAGCAGTTCTTC
TRBJ2-1 NA many TRBV5-1 CASSSERRQFF TGCGCCAGCAGCTCGGAAAGAAGGCAGTTCTTC
TRBJ2-5 TRBD1 NA TRBV7-2 CASSSILTGVGQETQYF TGTGCCAGCAGCTCAATTTTGACAGGGGTAGGCCAAGAGACCCAGTACTTC
TRBJ2-3 TRBD2 many TRBV12-3/TRBV12-4 CASSSILLAGPTDTQYF TGTGCCAGCAGTTCCATACTTCTAGCGGGACCCACAGATACGCAGTATTTT
TRBJ2-1 TRBD2 NA TRBV7-8 CASSLPLAGLNEQFF TGTGCCAGCAGCTTACCCCTAGCGGGCCTCAATGAGCAGTTCTTC
TRBJ2-7 NA NA TRBV11-2 CASSAAGYEQYF TGTGCCAGCAGCGCTGCAGGCTACGAGCAGTACTTC
TRBJ2-2 NA many TRBV12-3/TRBV12-4 CASSLWVTGELFF TGTGCCAGCAGTTTATGGGTCACCGGGGAGCTGTTTTTT
TRBJ2-5 NA many TRBV5-1 CASSFLVRGQETQYF TGCGCCAGCAGCTTCCTAGTCAGGGGTCAAGAGACCCAGTACTTC
TRBJ1-4 NA many TRBV29-1 CSVEWENEKLFF TGCAGCGTTGAATGGGAGAATGAAAAACTGTTTTTT
TRBJ2-1 TRBD2 few TRBV5-1 CASRRRLAEAGDNEQFF TGCGCCAGCAGGAGGAGACTAGCGGAAGCAGGGGACAATGAGCAGTTCTTC
TRBJ2-1 NA many TRBV20-1 CSASWPGLGYNEQFF TGCAGTGCGAGCTGGCCGGGATTAGGCTACAATGAGCAGTTCTTC